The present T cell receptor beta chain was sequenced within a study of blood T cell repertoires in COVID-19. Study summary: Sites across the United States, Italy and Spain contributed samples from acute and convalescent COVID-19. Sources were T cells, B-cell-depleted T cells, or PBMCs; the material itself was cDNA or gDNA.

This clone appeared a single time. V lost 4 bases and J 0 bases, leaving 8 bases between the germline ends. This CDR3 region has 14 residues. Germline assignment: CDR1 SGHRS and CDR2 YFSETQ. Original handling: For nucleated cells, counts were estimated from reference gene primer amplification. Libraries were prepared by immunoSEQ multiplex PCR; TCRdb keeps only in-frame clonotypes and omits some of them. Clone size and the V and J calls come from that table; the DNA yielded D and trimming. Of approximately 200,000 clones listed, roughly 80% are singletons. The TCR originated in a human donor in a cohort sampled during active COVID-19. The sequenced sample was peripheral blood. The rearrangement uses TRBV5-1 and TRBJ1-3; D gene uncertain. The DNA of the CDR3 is TGCGCCAGCAGCCCAGGATTCTCTGGAAACACCATATATTTT. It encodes CASSPGFSGNTIYF.